Below, one TCR beta chain is given with its context. In germline, CDR1 is SGHDT, CDR2 YYEEEE. The CDR3 contains 18 residues. Trimming at V came to 2 bases and at J to 1 base, leaving 8 bases not matched to a gene. This specimen belongs to a study of OX40 agonist ivuxolimab in advanced cancers. For the study at large: Ivuxolimab, which patients received intravenously every 2 weeks, was dosed at 0.01 to 10 mg/kg.

The repertoire was sequenced with immunoSEQ multiplex PCR; TCRdb's copy has only in-frame clones and lacks some. The sample has more than 50,000 clones; around four fifths are singletons. The clonotype was recovered from an adult with an advanced solid tumor such as melanoma, head and neck, liver or kidney cancer. Sequences were derived from CD4+ or CD8+ T cells sorted from blood, sampled in a trial of the OX40 agonist ivuxolimab. This rearrangement joins TRBV5-6 to TRBJ2-3; 12 nucleotides line up with TRBD2. For the CDR3, the DNA is TGTGCCAGCAGCTTAAGAAATAGACTAGCGGGGGGCACAGATACGCAGTATTTT. Translated, it gives CASSLRNRLAGGTDTQYF.